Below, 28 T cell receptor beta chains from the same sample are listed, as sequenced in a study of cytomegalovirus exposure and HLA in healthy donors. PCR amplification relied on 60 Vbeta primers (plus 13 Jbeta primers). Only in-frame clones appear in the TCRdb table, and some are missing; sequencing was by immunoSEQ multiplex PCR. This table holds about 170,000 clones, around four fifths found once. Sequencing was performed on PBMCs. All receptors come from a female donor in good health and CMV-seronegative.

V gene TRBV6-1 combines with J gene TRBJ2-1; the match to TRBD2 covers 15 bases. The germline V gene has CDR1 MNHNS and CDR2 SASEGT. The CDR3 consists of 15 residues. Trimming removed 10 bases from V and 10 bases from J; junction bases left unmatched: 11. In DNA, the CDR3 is TGTGCCACCTTTGGACTAGCGGGGGGGCCGCGGGAGCAGTTCTTC. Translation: CATFGLAGGPREQFF.

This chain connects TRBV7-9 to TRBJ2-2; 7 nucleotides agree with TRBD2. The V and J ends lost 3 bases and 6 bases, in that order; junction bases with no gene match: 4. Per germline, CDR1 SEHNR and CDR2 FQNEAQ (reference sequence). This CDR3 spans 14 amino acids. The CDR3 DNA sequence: TGTGCCAGCAGCTTGGCGGGAGTCGCCGGGGAGCTGTTTTTT. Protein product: CASSLAGVAGELFF.

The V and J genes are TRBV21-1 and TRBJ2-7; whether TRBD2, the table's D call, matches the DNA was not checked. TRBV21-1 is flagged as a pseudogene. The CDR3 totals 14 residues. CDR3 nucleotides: TGTGCCAGCAGCAACGGGCTAGCGGGAGGCGAGCAGTACTTC. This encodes CASSNGLAGGEQYF.

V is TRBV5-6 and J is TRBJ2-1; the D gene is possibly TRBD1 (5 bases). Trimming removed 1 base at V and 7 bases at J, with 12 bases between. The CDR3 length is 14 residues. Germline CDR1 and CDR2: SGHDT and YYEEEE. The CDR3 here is CASSLSAGWNEQFF. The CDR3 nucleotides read TGTGCCAGCAGCTTGTCGGCAGGGTGGAATGAGCAGTTCTTC.

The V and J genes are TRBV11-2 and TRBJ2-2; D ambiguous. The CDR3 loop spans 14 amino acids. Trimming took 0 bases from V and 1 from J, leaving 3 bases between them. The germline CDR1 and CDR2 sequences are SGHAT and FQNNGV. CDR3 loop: CASSLERNTGELFF. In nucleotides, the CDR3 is TGTGCCAGCAGCTTAGAGAGGAACACCGGGGAGCTGTTTTTT.

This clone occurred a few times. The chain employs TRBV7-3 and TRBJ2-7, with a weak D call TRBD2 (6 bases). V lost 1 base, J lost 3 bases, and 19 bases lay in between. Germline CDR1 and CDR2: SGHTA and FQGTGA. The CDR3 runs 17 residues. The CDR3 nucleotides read TGTGCCAGCAGCTTAAAGAATTTGCGGGAAGTAATCTACGAGCAGTACTTC. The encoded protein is CASSLKNLREVIYEQYF.

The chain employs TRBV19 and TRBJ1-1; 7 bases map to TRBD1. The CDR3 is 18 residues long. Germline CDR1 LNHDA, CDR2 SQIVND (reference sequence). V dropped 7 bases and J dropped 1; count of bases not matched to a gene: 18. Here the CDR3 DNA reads TGTGCCAGTACCTTCCTAGGGGGCCGCGCCTACAAGAACACTGAAGCTTTCTTT. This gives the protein CASTFLGGRAYKNTEAFF.

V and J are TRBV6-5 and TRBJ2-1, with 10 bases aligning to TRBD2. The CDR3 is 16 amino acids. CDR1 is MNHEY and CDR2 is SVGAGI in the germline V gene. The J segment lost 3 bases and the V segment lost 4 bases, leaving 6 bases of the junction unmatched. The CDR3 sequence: CASSWTKREGYNEQFF. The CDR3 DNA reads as TGTGCCAGCAGTTGGACGAAGCGGGAGGGCTACAATGAGCAGTTCTTC.

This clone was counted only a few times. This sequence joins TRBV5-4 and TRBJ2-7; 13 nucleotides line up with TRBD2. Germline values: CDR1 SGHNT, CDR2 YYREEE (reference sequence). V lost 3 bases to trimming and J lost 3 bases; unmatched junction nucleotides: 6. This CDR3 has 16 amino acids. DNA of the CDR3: TGTGCCAGCAGCTCCTGGACTAGCGGGAGCATCTACGAGCAGTACTTC. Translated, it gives CASSSWTSGSIYEQYF. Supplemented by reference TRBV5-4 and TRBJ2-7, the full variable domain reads ETGVTQSPTHLIKTRGQQVTLRCSSQSGHNTVSWYQQALGQGPQFIFQYYREEENGRGNFPPRFSGLQFPNYSSELNVNALELDDSALYLCASSSWTSGSIYEQYFGPGTRLTVT.

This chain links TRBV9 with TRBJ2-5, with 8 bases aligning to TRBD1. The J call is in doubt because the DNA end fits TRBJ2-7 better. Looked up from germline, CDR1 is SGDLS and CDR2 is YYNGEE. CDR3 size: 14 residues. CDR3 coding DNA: TGTGCCAGCAGCGGGACAGGGTGGGACTCCGAGCAGTACTTC. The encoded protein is CASSGTGWDSEQYF.

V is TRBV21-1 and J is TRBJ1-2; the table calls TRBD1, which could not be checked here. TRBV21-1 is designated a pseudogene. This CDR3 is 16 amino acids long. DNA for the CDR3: TGTGCCAGCAGCCCAAGAGCCCAGGGGGCGGCGGATGGCTACACCTTC. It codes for CASSPRAQGAADGYTF.

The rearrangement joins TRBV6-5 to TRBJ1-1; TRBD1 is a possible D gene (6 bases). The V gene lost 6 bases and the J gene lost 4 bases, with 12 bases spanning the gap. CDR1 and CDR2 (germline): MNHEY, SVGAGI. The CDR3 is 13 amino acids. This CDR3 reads CASSQTGSTEAFF. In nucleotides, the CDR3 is TGTGCCAGCAGCCAAACAGGGTCCACTGAAGCTTTCTTT.

CDR3 sequence (DNA): TGCGCCAGCAGCACAGGGACAGGAAAGAACACTGAAGCTTTCTTT. Protein: CASSTGTGKNTEAFF. The chain recombines TRBV5-1 with TRBJ1-1; 8 nucleotides agree with TRBD1. CDR3 length: 15 residues. The J segment lost 1 base and the V segment lost 4 bases, leaving 6 bases of the junction unmatched. Germline V lookup: CDR1 SGHRS, CDR2 YFSETQ.

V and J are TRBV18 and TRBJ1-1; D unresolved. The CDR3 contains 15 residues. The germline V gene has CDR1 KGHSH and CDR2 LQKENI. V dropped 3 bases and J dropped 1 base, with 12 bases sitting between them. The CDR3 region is CASSPPQAGNTEAFF. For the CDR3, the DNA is TGTGCCAGCTCACCTCCGCAGGCGGGGAACACTGAAGCTTTCTTT.

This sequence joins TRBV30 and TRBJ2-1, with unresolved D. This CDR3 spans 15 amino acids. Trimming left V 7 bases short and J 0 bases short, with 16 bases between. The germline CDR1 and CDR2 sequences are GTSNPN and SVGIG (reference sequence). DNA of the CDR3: TGTGCCTCCCCGGTGGAGCCGAGCTCCTACAATGAGCAGTTCTTC. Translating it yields CASPVEPSSYNEQFF.

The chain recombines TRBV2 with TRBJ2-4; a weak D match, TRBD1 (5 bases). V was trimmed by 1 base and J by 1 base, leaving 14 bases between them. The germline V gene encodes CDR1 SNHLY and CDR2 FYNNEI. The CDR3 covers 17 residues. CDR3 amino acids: CASSEDQGSLAKNIQYF. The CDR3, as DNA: TGTGCCAGCAGTGAAGACCAGGGATCGCTGGCCAAAAACATTCAGTACTTC.

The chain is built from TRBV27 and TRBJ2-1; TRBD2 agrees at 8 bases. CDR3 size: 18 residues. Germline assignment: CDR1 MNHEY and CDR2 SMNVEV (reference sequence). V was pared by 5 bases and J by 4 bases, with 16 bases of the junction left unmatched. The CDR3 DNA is TGTGCCAGCAGTGGAAAACTAGCGGACCTCAAATCATACAATGAGCAGTTCTTC. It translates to CASSGKLADLKSYNEQFF.

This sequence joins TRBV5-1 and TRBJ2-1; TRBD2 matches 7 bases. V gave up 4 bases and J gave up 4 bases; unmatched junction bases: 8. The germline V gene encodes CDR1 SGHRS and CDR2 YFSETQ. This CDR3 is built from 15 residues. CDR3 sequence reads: CASSPELATYNEQFF. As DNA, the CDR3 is TGCGCCAGCAGCCCTGAACTAGCGACTTACAATGAGCAGTTCTTC.

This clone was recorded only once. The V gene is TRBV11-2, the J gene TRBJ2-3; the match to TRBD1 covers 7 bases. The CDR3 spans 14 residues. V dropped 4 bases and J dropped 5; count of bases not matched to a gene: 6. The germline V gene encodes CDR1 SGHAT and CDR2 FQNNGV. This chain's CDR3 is CASSSDRERDTQYF. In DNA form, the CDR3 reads TGTGCCAGCAGCTCCGACAGGGAGCGAGATACGCAGTATTTT.

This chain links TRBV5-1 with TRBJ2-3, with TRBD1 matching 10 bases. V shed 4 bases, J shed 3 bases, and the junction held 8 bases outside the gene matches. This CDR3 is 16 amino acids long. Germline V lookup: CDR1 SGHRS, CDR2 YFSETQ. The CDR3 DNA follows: TGCGCCAGCAGCACCCTGACAGGGGGCGCGACAGATACGCAGTATTTT. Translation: CASSTLTGGATDTQYF.

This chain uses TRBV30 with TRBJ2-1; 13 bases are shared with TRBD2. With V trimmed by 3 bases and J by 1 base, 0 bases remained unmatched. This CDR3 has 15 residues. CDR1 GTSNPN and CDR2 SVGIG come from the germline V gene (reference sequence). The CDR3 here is CAWRGLAGSYNEQFF. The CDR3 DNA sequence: TGTGCCTGGAGGGGACTAGCGGGGTCCTACAATGAGCAGTTCTTC. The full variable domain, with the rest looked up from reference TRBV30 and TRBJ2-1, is SQTIHQWPATLVQPVGSPLSLECTVEGTSNPNLYWYRQAAGRGLQLLFYSVGIGQISSEVPQNLSASRPQDRQFILSSKKLLLSDSGFYLCAWRGLAGSYNEQFFGPGTRLTVL.

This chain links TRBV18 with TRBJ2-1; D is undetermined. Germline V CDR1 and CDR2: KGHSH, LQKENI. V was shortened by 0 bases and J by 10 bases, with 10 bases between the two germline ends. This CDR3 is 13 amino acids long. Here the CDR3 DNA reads TGTGCCAGCTCACCACCGGCTGGCTGGGAGCAGTTCTTC. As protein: CASSPPAGWEQFF.

The CDR3 loop is CASSFILGNTEAFF. CDR3 bases: TGTGCCAGCAGTTTCATCCTAGGGAACACTGAAGCTTTCTTT. The V and J genes are TRBV6-6 and TRBJ1-1; D gene ambiguous. The germline V gene has CDR1 MNHNY and CDR2 SVGAGI (reference sequence). CDR3 length: 14 residues. The V and J ends lost 4 bases and 1 base respectively, with 10 bases between them.

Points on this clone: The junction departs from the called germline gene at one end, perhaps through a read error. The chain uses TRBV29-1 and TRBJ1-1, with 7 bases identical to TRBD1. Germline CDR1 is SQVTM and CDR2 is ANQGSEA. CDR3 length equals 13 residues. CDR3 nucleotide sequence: TGCAGCGTTTCGACAGGGTCGAGGGCTGAGGCTTTCTTT. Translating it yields CSVSTGSRAEAFF. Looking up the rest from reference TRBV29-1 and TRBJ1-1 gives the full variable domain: SAVISQKPSRDICQRGTSLTIQCQVDSQVTMMFWYRQQPGQSLTLIATANQGSEATYESGFVIDKFPISRPNLTFSTLTVSNMSPEDSSIYLCSVSTGSRAEAFFGQGTRLTVV.

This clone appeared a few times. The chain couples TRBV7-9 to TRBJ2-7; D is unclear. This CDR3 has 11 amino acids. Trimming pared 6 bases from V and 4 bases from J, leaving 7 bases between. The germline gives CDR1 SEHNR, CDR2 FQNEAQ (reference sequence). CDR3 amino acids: CASSSNYEQYF. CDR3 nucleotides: TGTGCCAGCAGTTCTAATTACGAGCAGTACTTC.

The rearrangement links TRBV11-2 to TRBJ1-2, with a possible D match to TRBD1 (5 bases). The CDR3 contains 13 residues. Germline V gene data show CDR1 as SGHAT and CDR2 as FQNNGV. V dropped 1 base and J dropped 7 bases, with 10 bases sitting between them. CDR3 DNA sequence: TGTGCCAGCAGCTTAGGGCTCAGGGTTGGCTACACCTTC. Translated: CASSLGLRVGYTF. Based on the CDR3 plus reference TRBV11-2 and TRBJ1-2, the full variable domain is EAGVAQSPRYKIIEKRQSVAFWCNPISGHATLYWYQQILGQGPKLLIQFQNNGVVDDSQLPKDRFSAERLKGVDSTLKIQPAKLEDSAVYLCASSLGLRVGYTFGSGTRLTVV.

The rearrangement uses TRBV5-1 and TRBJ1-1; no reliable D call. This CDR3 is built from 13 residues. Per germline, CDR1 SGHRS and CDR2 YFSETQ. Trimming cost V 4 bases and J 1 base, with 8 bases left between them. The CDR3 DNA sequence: TGCGCCAGCAGCGATCCGGGGAACACTGAAGCTTTCTTT. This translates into CASSDPGNTEAFF.

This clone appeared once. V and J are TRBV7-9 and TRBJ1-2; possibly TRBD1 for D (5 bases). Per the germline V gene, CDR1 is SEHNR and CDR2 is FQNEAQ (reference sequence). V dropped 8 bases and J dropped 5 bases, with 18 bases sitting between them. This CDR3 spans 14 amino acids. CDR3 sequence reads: CASALGGLEYGYTF. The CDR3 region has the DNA TGTGCCAGCGCTCTGGGGGGATTAGAGTATGGCTACACCTTC.